This T cell receptor (beta chain) was sequenced in a study of T cell responses to AZD1222 COVID-19 vaccine. Study background: Second-dose intervals near 4 or 12 weeks were combined.

Study-wide results and limits: Clonal diversity may have been underestimated in mostly white British donors. Dominant at 160-218 and 743-854, vaccine-associated CD4 TCRs also spanned spike.

Worth noting for this clone: The antigen is unknown.

The CDR3 length is 13 residues. Trimming removed 1 base from V and 8 bases from J, with 11 bases in between. Germline V CDR1 and CDR2: LNHNV, YYDKDF (reference sequence). The protocol was immunoSEQ multiplex PCR, while the TCRdb copy is restricted to in-frame clones and leaves out a portion. This table holds about 110,000 clones, about 91% found once. The input for sequencing was peripheral blood, taken on day 0 of AZD1222 vaccination. The TCR was taken from an adult in good health. This chain uses TRBV15 with TRBJ1-2, with D possibly being TRBD1 (6 bases). CDR3 in DNA: TGTGCCACCAGCAGAGTACAGGGCGGAGGCTACACCTTC. This gives the protein CATSRVQGGGYTF.